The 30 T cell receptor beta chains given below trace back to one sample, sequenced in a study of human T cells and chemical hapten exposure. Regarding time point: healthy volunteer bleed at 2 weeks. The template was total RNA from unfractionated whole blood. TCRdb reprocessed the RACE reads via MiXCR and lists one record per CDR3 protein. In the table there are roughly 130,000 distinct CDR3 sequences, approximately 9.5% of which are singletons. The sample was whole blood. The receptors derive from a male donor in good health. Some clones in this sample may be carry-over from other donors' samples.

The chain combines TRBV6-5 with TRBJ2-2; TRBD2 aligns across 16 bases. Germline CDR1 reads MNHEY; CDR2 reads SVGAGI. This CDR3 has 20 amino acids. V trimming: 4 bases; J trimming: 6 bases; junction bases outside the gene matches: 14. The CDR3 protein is CASSFARPGTSGGAAGELFF. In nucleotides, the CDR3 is TGTGCCAGCAGTTTTGCCCGACCCGGGACTAGCGGGGGGGCAGCCGGGGAGCTGTTTTTT.

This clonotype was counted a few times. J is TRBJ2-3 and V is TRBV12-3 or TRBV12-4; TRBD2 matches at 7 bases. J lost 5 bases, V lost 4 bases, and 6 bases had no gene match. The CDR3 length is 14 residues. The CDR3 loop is CASSSPRGKDTQYF. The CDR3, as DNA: TGTGCCAGCAGTTCCCCGCGGGGGAAAGATACGCAGTATTTT.

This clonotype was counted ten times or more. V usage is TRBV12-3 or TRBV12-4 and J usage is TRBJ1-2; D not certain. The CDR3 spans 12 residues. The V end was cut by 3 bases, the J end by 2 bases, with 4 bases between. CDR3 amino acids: CASSFPNYGYTF. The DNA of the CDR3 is TGTGCCAGCAGTTTCCCAAACTATGGCTACACCTTC.

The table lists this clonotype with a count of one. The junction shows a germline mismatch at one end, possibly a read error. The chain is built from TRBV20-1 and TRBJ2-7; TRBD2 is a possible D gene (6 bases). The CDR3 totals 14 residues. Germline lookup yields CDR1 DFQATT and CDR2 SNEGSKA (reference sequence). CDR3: CSARMAGRSYEQHF. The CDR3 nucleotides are TGCAGTGCTAGAATGGCGGGACGCTCCTACGAGCAGCACTTC.

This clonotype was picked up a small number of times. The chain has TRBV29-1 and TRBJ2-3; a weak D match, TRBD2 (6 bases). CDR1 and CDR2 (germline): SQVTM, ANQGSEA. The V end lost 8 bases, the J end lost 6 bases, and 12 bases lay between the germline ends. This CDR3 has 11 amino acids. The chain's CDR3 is CSPLEGDTQYF. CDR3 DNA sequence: TGCAGCCCGCTGGAGGGGGATACGCAGTATTTT.

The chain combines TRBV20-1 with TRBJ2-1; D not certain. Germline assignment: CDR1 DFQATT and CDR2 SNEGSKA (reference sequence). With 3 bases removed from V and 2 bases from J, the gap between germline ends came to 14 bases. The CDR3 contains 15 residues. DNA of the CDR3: TGCAGTGCTAGTGTCCCCGCGGTTGCCTACAATGAGCAGTTCTTC. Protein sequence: CSASVPAVAYNEQFF.

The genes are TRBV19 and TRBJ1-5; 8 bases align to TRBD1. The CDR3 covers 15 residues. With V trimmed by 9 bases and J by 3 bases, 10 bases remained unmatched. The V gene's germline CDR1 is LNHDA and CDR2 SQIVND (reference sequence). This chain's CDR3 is CARPTGTGYNQPQHF. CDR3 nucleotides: TGTGCCAGGCCGACGGGGACAGGATACAATCAGCCCCAGCATTTT.

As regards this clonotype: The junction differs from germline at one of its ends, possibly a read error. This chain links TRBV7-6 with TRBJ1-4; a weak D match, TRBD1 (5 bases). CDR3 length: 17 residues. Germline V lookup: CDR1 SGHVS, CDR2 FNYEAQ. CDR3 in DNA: TGTGTCAGCAGACTCCAGGGCCCTCAGGCAACTAATGAAAAACTGTTTTTT. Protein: CVSRLQGPQATNEKLFF.

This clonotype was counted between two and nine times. CDR3 coding DNA: TGTGCCAGCAGCCCAGTAGCGGGAGCAGCGTACGAGCAGTACTTC. Its translation is CASSPVAGAAYEQYF. The V call is TRBV3-1, the J call TRBJ2-7, with 9 bases identical to TRBD2. CDR1 and CDR2 from the germline V gene are LGHDT and YNNKEL (reference sequence). V lost 4 bases, J lost 4 bases, and 8 bases stayed unmatched. The CDR3 length is 15 residues.

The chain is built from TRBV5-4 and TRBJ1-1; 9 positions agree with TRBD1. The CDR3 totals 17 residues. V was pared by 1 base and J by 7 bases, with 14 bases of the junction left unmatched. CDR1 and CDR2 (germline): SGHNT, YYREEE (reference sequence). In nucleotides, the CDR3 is TGTGCCAGCAGCTTGTTAGGACAGGGGAAGAGACATGATGAAGCTTTCTTT. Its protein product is CASSLLGQGKRHDEAFF.

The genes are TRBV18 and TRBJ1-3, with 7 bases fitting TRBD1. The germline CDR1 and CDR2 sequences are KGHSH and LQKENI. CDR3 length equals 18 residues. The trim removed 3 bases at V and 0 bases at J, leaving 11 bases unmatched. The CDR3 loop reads CASSPKPSGGRSGNTIYF. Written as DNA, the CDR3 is TGTGCCAGCTCACCTAAACCCTCAGGGGGACGCTCTGGAAACACCATATATTTT.

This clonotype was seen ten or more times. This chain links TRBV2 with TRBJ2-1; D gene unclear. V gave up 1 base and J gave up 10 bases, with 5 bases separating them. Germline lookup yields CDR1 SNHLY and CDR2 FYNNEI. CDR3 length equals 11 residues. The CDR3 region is CASSEVEEQFF. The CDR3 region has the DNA TGTGCCAGCAGTGAAGTAGAGGAGCAGTTCTTC.

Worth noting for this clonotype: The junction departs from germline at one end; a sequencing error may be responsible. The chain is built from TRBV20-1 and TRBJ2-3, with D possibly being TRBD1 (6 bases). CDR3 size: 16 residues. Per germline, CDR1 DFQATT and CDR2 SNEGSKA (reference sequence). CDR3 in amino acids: CSARDLTGIGTDTLYF. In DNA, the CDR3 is TGCAGTGCTAGAGATCTTACAGGGATAGGCACAGATACGCTGTATTTT.

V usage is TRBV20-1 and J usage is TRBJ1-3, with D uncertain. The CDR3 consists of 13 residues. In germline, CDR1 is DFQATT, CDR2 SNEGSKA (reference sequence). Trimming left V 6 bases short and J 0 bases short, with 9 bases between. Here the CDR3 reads CSAGGVSGNTIYF. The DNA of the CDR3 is TGCAGTGCAGGTGGGGTCTCTGGAAACACCATATATTTT.

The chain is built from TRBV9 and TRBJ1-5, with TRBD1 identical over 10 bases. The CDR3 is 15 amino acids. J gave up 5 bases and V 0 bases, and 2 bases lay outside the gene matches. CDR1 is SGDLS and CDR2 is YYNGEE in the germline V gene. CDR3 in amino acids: CASSVGGQGHQPQHF. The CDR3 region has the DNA TGTGCCAGCAGCGTAGGGGGACAGGGGCATCAGCCCCAGCATTTT.

CDR3 DNA sequence: TGTGCCAGCAGCCAGGGACACCGAGAGACCCAGTACTTC. It encodes CASSQGHRETQYF. The J gene is TRBJ2-5, the V gene TRBV7-2; D may be TRBD1 (6 bases). V was pared by 5 bases and J by 4 bases, with 11 bases between. Germline CDR1 SGHTA, CDR2 FQGNSA. This CDR3 has 13 amino acids.

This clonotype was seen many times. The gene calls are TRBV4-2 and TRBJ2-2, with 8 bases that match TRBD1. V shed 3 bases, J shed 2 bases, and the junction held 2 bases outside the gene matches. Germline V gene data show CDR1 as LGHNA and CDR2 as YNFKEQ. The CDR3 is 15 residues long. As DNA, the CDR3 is TGTGCCAGCAGCCAGGGGACAGGAAACACCGGGGAGCTGTTTTTT. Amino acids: CASSQGTGNTGELFF.

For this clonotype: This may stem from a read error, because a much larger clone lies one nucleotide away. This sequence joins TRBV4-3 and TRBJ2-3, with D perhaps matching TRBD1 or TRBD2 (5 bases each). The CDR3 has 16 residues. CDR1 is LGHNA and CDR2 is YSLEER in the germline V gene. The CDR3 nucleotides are TGCGCCAGCAGCCAAGAGTTCGGAACCGGGGCAGAAACGCAGTATTTT. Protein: CASSQEFGTGAETQYF.

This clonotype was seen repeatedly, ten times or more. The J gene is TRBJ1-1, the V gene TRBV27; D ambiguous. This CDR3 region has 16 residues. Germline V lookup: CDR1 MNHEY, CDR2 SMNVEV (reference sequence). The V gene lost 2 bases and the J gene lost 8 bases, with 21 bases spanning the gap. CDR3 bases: TGTGCCAGCAGTTTAAGCCCCGCTGACGGGCGGAAAGAAGCTTTCTTT. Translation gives CASSLSPADGRKEAFF.

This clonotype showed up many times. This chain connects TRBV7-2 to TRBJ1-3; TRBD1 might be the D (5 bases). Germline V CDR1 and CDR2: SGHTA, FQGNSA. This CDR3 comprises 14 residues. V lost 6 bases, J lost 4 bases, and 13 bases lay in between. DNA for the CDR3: TGTGCCAGCAGAAAACCGACAGAAGGAAACACCATATATTTT. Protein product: CASRKPTEGNTIYF.

For the CDR3, the DNA is TGCAGTGCTAGAGATATCGGGCAGGGGGCTGAGACCCAGTACTTC. This codes for CSARDIGQGAETQYF. The chain combines TRBV20-1 with TRBJ2-5; 8 nucleotides agree with TRBD1. Germline V gives CDR1 DFQATT, CDR2 SNEGSKA (reference sequence). The J segment lost 5 bases and the V segment lost 0 bases, leaving 8 bases of the junction unmatched. CDR3 length: 15 residues.

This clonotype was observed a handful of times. CDR3 sequence reads: CASSSIPLAGGPGEQYF. CDR3 coding DNA: TGTGCCAGCAGCTCGATTCCACTAGCGGGGGGGCCCGGGGAGCAGTACTTC. The V and J genes are TRBV11-2 and TRBJ2-7; 13 bases fit TRBD2. Germline V CDR1 and CDR2: SGHAT, FQNNGV. CDR3 size: 17 residues. The J segment lost 7 bases and the V segment lost 4 bases, leaving 13 bases of the junction unmatched.

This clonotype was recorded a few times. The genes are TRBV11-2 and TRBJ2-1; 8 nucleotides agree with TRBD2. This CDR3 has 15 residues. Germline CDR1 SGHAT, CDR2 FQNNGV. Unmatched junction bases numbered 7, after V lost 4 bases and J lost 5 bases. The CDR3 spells CASSSLIGGDNEQFF. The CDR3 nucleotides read TGTGCCAGCAGCTCACTAATCGGGGGGGACAATGAGCAGTTCTTC.

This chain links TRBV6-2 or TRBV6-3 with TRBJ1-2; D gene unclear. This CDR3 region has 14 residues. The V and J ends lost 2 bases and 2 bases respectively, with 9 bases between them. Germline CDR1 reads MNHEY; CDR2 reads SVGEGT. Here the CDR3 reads CASSYGQRNYGYTF. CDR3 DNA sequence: TGTGCCAGCAGTTACGGGCAGAGAAACTATGGCTACACCTTC.

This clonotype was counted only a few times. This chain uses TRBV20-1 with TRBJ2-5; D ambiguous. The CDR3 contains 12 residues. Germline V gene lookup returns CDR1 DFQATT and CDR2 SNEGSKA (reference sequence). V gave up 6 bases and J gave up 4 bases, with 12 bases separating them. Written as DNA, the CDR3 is TGCAGTGCGGTACAGAACCGAGAGACCCAGTACTTC. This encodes CSAVQNRETQYF.

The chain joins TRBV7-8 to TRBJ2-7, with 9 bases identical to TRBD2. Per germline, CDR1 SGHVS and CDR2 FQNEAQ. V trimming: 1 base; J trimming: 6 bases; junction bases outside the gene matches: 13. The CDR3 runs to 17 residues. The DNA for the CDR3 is TGTGCCAGCAGCTTAGTCGGAACTAGCGGGTTTTGGGGCGAGCAGTACTTC. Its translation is CASSLVGTSGFWGEQYF. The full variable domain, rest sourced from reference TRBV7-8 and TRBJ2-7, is GAGVSQSPRYKVAKRGQDVALRCDPISGHVSLFWYQQALGQGPEFLTYFQNEAQLDKSGLPSDRFFAERPEGSVSTLKIQRTQQEDSAVYLCASSLVGTSGFWGEQYFGPGTRLTVT.

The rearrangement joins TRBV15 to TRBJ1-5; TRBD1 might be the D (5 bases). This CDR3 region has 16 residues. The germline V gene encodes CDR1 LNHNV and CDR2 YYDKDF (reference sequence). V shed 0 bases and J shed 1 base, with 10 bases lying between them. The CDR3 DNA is TGTGCCACCAGCAGAGATGGGGGAAGCAGCAATCAGCCCCAGCATTTT. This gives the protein CATSRDGGSSNQPQHF.

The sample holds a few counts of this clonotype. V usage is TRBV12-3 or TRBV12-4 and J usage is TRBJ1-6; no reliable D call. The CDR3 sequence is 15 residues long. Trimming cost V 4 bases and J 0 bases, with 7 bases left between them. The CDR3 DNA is TGTGCCAGCAGTTCAGGTGGCTCCTATAATTCACCCCTCCACTTT. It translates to CASSSGGSYNSPLHF.

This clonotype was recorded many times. CDR3 sequence: CSAHERINLGEQYF. CDR3 coding DNA: TGCAGTGCTCACGAGAGAATTAACCTAGGGGAGCAGTACTTC. The chain combines TRBV20-1 with TRBJ2-7; D is uncertain. Germline V gene sequence: CDR1 DFQATT, CDR2 SNEGSKA (reference sequence). The germline V and J ends were trimmed by 5 bases and 7 bases, with 21 bases remaining between them. The CDR3 has 14 residues.

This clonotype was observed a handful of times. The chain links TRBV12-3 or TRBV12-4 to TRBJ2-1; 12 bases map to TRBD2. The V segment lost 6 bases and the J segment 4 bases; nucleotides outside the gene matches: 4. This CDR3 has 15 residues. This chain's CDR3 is CASRKGLAGYNEQFF. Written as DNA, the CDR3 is TGTGCCAGCAGGAAGGGACTAGCGGGTTACAATGAGCAGTTCTTC.